These T cell receptor beta chains were read from a single sample in a study of blood T cell repertoires in COVID-19. TCRdb's table, derived via immunoSEQ multiplex PCR, lists solely in-frame clones and lacks some. The sample lists approximately 170,000 clones, around 89% occurring once. The sample was peripheral blood. The receptor set was obtained from a man over 45 who had recovered from COVID-19. Both conserved end residues are part of each CDR3. D genes are given only for firm matches. Part of the rows lack a size; the others show once, few, many or a class for expanded clones.

abundance	d_gene	v_gene	j_gene	CDR3nt	CDR3aa
NA	NA	TRBV24-1	TRBJ2-3	TGTGCCACCAGTGACACGTCGACAGGTACAGATACGCAGTATTTT	CATSDTSTGTDTQYF
NA	NA	TRBV7-6	TRBJ2-5	TGTGCCAGCAGCCCTAGAGGAGAGACCCAGTACTTC	CASSPRGETQYF
once	TRBD2	TRBV5-1	TRBJ2-7	TGCGCCAGCAAGATGACTAGCGGGAGCGACGAGCAGTACTTC	CASKMTSGSDEQYF
NA	NA	TRBV5-6	TRBJ1-1	TGTGCCAGCAGCCTGCCGCCGGGGGGATCCACTGAAGCTTTCTTT	CASSLPPGGSTEAFF
NA	NA	TRBV29-1	TRBJ2-3	TGCAGCGTCGTTTTCTCCGGAGATACGCAGTATTTT	CSVVFSGDTQYF
NA	NA	TRBV27	TRBJ2-2	TGTGCCAGCAGCCTAGCGTTGGCGAACACCGGGGAGCTGTTTTTT	CASSLALANTGELFF
few	TRBD1	TRBV24-1	TRBJ1-2	TGTGCCACCAGTGATGGACCGGGACAGCCGAACTATGGCTACACCTTC	CATSDGPGQPNYGYTF
NA	TRBD1	TRBV5-5	TRBJ2-6	TGTGCCAGCACCCAGACATCGAGGGGGCCGAAGGCCAACGTCCTGACTTTC	CASTQTSRGPKANVLTF
NA	TRBD2	TRBV5-1	TRBJ2-2	TGCGCCAGCAGCTTGGACAGCGGGGGAACCGGGGAGCTGTTTTTT	CASSLDSGGTGELFF
NA	TRBD1	TRBV7-9	TRBJ1-1	TGTGCCAGCAGCTTAATTTCCGGGACAGGGTTTCTGAACACTGAAGCTTTCTTT	CASSLISGTGFLNTEAFF
once	NA	TRBV15	TRBJ1-1	TGTGCCACCAGCAGAGGGGGCCCGAACACTGAAGCTTTCTTT	CATSRGGPNTEAFF
NA	NA	TRBV6-2/TRBV6-3	TRBJ2-1	TGTGCCAGCAGTAGGGGAGGGGGTCCTTACAATGAGCAGTTCTTC	CASSRGGGPYNEQFF
once	TRBD1	TRBV13	TRBJ1-2	TGTGCCAGCAGCACCCGGACAGGGTCGGGAGGCTACACCTTC	CASSTRTGSGGYTF
NA	NA	TRBV25-1	TRBJ2-5	TGTGCCAGCACGGGATGGGGCCAAGAGACCCAGTACTTC	CASTGWGQETQYF
NA	NA	TRBV21-1	TRBJ1-2	NA	CASSSGFGVGNRGHRRNYGYTF
once	NA	TRBV12-1	TRBJ2-2	TGTGCCAGCTTCTCGGCTGAGGACACCGGGGAGCTGTTTTTT	CASFSAEDTGELFF
NA	NA	TRBV18	TRBJ2-2	TGTGCCAGCTCACCAAGTGGCCCGAACACCGGGGAGCTGTTTTTT	CASSPSGPNTGELFF
NA	NA	TRBV5-6	TRBJ1-3	TGTGCCAGCAGCTTGGTGGACAGAGGAGGCTCTGGAAACACCATATATTTT	CASSLVDRGGSGNTIYF
NA	NA	TRBV13	TRBJ1-1	TGTGCCAGCAGCTTAGTTAGGGAGAGTAAAGCTTTCTTT	CASSLVRESKAFF
NA	TRBD1	TRBV5-6	TRBJ1-5	TGTGCCAGCAGCCGAAACAGGGGTTTAAGCAATCAGCCCCAGCATTTT	CASSRNRGLSNQPQHF
NA	TRBD2	TRBV7-2	TRBJ2-1	TGTGCCAGCAGACCGACTAGCGGGAGGGTGAATGAGCAGTTCTTC	CASRPTSGRVNEQFF
NA	TRBD1	TRBV7-9	TRBJ2-3	TGTGCCAGCAGTCCCGGGACAGGGGTGGGCGATACGCAGTATTTT	CASSPGTGVGDTQYF
NA	NA	TRBV7-8	TRBJ2-5	TGTGCCAGCAGCAGAGGAGTTACCGAGACCCAGTACTTC	CASSRGVTETQYF
NA	NA	TRBV19	TRBJ2-5	TGTGCCACCTCGACAGGAGTTAAAGAGACCCAGTACTTC	CATSTGVKETQYF
few	NA	TRBV3-1/TRBV3-2	TRBJ2-2	TGTGCCAGCAGCTCCGGGACACACACCGGGGAGCTGTTTTTT	CASSSGTHTGELFF
NA	NA	TRBV21-1	TRBJ2-7	TGTGCCAGCAAAGGGAGGCAGGGAAGCTACGAGCAGTACTTC	CASKGRQGSYEQYF
NA	TRBD2	TRBV7-2	TRBJ2-7	TGTGCCAGCATCCCTGGGTCGGGGGGGTTAGACGAGCAGTACTTC	CASIPGSGGLDEQYF
NA	TRBD1	TRBV3-1/TRBV3-2	TRBJ1-4	TGTGCCAGCAGCCACGCAGACAGGGTTTTTGAAAAACTGTTTTTT	CASSHADRVFEKLFF
NA	TRBD2	TRBV15	TRBJ2-7	TGTGCCACCAGCAGAGATCGGACAGCGGGGGGGGCCTTTAGCTCCTACGAGCAGTACTTC	CATSRDRTAGGAFSSYEQYF
NA	TRBD2	TRBV7-6	TRBJ2-1	TGTGCCACCACTGAGGCTAGCGGATACAATGAGCAGTTCTTC	CATTEASGYNEQFF
NA	TRBD2	TRBV4-2	TRBJ2-1	TGTGCCAGCAGCCAAGTCCCCGGGACTAGCAGGAATGAGCAGTTCTTC	CASSQVPGTSRNEQFF
NA	NA	TRBV19	TRBJ1-4	TGTGCCAGTAGCCAGAGGGGGGGCAACCGAGGTGAAAAACTGTTTTTT	CASSQRGGNRGEKLFF
NA	NA	TRBV19	TRBJ1-2	TGTGCCAGTAGGACCTCCCACAGGGAGGGCGGCTACACCTTC	CASRTSHREGGYTF
NA	NA	TRBV7-2	TRBJ2-2	TGTGCCAGCAGCTTCAAGGGGGACGGGGAGCTGTTTTTT	CASSFKGDGELFF
NA	TRBD1	TRBV5-1	TRBJ1-3	TGCGCCAGCAGCTCGACAGGGCTCTCTGGAAACACCATATATTTT	CASSSTGLSGNTIYF
NA	TRBD2	TRBV5-1	TRBJ2-1	TGCGCCAGCACCCCCCCTAGCGGGGTGGGGGATGAGCAGTTCTTC	CASTPPSGVGDEQFF
NA	TRBD1	TRBV19	TRBJ2-3	TGTGCCAGTAGTATCGGACAGGCGACAGATACGCAGTATTTT	CASSIGQATDTQYF
NA	TRBD1	TRBV20-1	TRBJ1-5	TGCAGTGCCAGTAAAATTACCGGGACAGGGTCGCCCCGGCAGCCCCAGCATTTT	CSASKITGTGSPRQPQHF
once	TRBD1	TRBV28	TRBJ1-2	TGTGCCAGCAGGCGCCCGGGACAGATCTATGGCTACACCTTC	CASRRPGQIYGYTF
NA	TRBD1	TRBV30	TRBJ1-1	TGTGCCTGGAGTAGGACAGGGAGTACTGAAGCTTTCTTT	CAWSRTGSTEAFF
NA	TRBD2	TRBV5-1	TRBJ2-3	TGCGCCAGCAGCTTGGAGCGGGGGAACACAGATACGCAGTATTTT	CASSLERGNTDTQYF
NA	NA	TRBV6-5	TRBJ2-1	TGTGCCAGCAGAAAGGGCCCGGCGGGTGAGCAGTTCTTC	CASRKGPAGEQFF
NA	NA	TRBV9	TRBJ2-1	TGTGCCAGCAGCGAGTCTGGGAGCTCCTACAATGAGCAGTTCTTC	CASSESGSSYNEQFF
once	NA	TRBV6-2/TRBV6-3	TRBJ2-7	TGTGCCAGCAGTCAGGGTTTCGAGCAGTACTTC	CASSQGFEQYF
NA	NA	TRBV29-1	TRBJ2-3	TGCAGCGTGCAGGGGTTGGATACGCAGTATTTT	CSVQGLDTQYF
NA	TRBD1	TRBV5-4	TRBJ1-1	TGTGCCAGCAGCCCATCTTCGAGGGACAGGGGGCGGTCTGGCACTGAAGCTTTCTTT	CASSPSSRDRGRSGTEAFF
NA	NA	TRBV15	TRBJ2-3	TGTGCCACCAGCAGAGATCGGAGCGCAGATACGCAGTATTTT	CATSRDRSADTQYF
NA	TRBD1	TRBV5-1	TRBJ2-2	TGCGCCAGCAGCCCGGACAGGGCTGCCGGGGAGCTGTTTTTT	CASSPDRAAGELFF